This T cell receptor beta chain was sequenced during a study of T-cell reconstitution after alpha-beta-depleted transplantation in children. Trimming took 3 bases from V and 0 from J; bases not matched to a gene: 1. Germline lookup yields CDR1 KGHSH and CDR2 LQKENI. CDR3 length: 17 residues. General study results and limits: By about two months after transplant, alpha-beta T cells reportedly arose from several hundred graft clones that had expanded. At day 60, the high TCRbeta diversity found in some patients originated from recipient T cells and thymic progenitors that had survived.

The sample holds many counts of this clonotype. The target antigen is unknown. Unique molecular identifiers tagged the TCRbeta library. TCRdb used MiXCR to reprocess the PCR reads, holding one entry per CDR3 protein. The profile covers some 450,000 distinct CDR3 sequences, with about 40% appearing a single time and 25% to 30% taken by the ten largest. Source: PBMCs, taken before TCRalphabeta/CD19-depleted stem cell transplant. The clonotype was recovered from a girl aged 2 to 10 with aplastic anemia, due to receive a stem cell transplant. The chain is built from TRBV18 and TRBJ2-6; 11 nucleotides agree with TRBD1. CDR3 in amino acids: CASSPGTGGSGANVLTF. The CDR3 nucleotides read TGTGCCAGCTCACCGGGGACAGGGGGCTCTGGGGCCAACGTCCTGACTTTC.